One and the same sample provided the 19 T cell receptor beta chains below, sequenced in a study of T cell responses to AZD1222 COVID-19 vaccine. Method: immunoSEQ multiplex PCR; TCRdb's copy keeps in-frame clones and lacks some. The repertoire holds under 35,000 clones, with about 86% as singletons. Here the sequenced sample was peripheral blood, taken on day 0 of AZD1222 vaccination. The source of these receptors is an adult in good health.

This rearrangement joins TRBV27 to TRBJ2-5, with 10 bases aligning to TRBD2. V was pared by 10 bases and J by 2 bases, with 13 bases of the junction left unmatched. CDR3 length equals 16 residues. Germline V gene lookup returns CDR1 MNHEY and CDR2 SMNVEV (reference sequence). The CDR3: CATALYGLAEQETQYF. DNA of the CDR3: TGTGCCACCGCCTTATATGGACTAGCGGAACAAGAGACCCAGTACTTC.

This chain connects TRBV2 to TRBJ1-5; D gene unclear. CDR1 is SNHLY, CDR2 FYNNEI, per germline. V gave up 2 bases and J gave up 3 bases, with 11 bases separating them. This CDR3 comprises 15 residues. The CDR3 bases are TGTGCCAGCAGTGAAAATATAGGGCCCAATCAGCCCCAGCATTTT. Translating gives CASSENIGPNQPQHF.

The chain has TRBV10-3 and TRBJ2-1; D perhaps matches TRBD2 (6 bases). With 4 bases removed from V and 0 bases from J, the gap between germline ends came to 13 bases. The CDR3 is 16 residues long. Germline values: CDR1 ENHRY, CDR2 SYGVKD. The CDR3 DNA is TGTGCCATCAGTGGGGGCGGGACGAGCTCCTACAATGAGCAGTTCTTC. It translates to CAISGGGTSSYNEQFF.

This chain joins TRBV5-1 and TRBJ2-4; D unresolved. The CDR3 has 17 amino acids. Trimming removed 5 bases at V and 1 base at J, with 19 bases between. CDR1 is SGHRS and CDR2 is YFSETQ in the germline V gene. The chain's CDR3 is CASSKRLDSRAKNIQYF. In DNA form, the CDR3 reads TGCGCCAGCAGTAAGAGGCTAGACTCAAGGGCCAAAAACATTCAGTACTTC. Looking up the rest from reference TRBV5-1 and TRBJ2-4 gives the full variable domain: KAGVTQTPRYLIKTRGQQVTLSCSPISGHRSVSWYQQTPGQGLQFLFEYFSETQRNKGNFPGRFSGRQFSNSRSEMNVSTLELGDSALYLCASSKRLDSRAKNIQYFGAGTRLSVL.

The J gene is TRBJ2-3, the V gene TRBV4-1; D is possibly TRBD2 (5 bases). Germline assignment: CDR1 MGHRA and CDR2 YSYEKL. There are 15 residues in the CDR3. V shed 3 bases and J shed 0 bases, with 10 bases lying between them. This chain's CDR3 is CASSQKAVSTDTQYF. The CDR3 DNA reads TGCGCCAGCAGCCAGAAAGCGGTTAGCACAGATACGCAGTATTTT.

The V gene is TRBV29-1, the J gene TRBJ2-1; D unresolved. This CDR3 comprises 11 residues. Trimming pared 4 bases from V and 5 bases from J, leaving 6 bases between. The V gene's germline CDR1 is SQVTM and CDR2 ANQGSEA. The CDR3 DNA reads as TGCAGCGTTGGACAAAACAATGAGCAGTTCTTC. It is translated as CSVGQNNEQFF.

The count of this clone is one. The chain uses TRBV18 and TRBJ2-2; TRBD1 agrees at 8 bases. This CDR3 spans 16 amino acids. CDR1 is KGHSH and CDR2 is LQKENI in the germline V gene. V trimming: 5 bases; J trimming: 1 base; junction bases outside the gene matches: 6. The CDR3 DNA is TGTGCCAGCTCAAGCTTCAGGGGGCGGAACACCGGGGAGCTGTTTTTT. This encodes CASSSFRGRNTGELFF.

This chain connects TRBV2 to TRBJ2-1, with D perhaps matching TRBD2 (6 bases). V lost 3 bases to trimming and J lost 6 bases, with 15 bases between them. CDR3 length: 15 residues. Germline V lookup: CDR1 SNHLY, CDR2 FYNNEI. CDR3 in amino acids: CASSDPRDSSNEQFF. CDR3 nucleotides: TGTGCCAGCAGTGATCCCCGGGACTCGAGCAATGAGCAGTTCTTC.

This chain joins TRBV15 and TRBJ2-2, with D perhaps being TRBD1 or TRBD2 (5 bases each). Trimming removed 2 bases at V and 8 bases at J, with 12 bases between. Looked up from germline, CDR1 is LNHNV and CDR2 is YYDKDF (reference sequence). This CDR3 is 14 amino acids long. The DNA for the CDR3 is TGTGCCACCAGCAGATTTGGGACCGTAGGGGAGCTGTTTTTT. This gives the protein CATSRFGTVGELFF.

The rearrangement uses TRBV28 and TRBJ1-3; unclear D gene. The CDR3 is 14 amino acids. V was trimmed by 1 base and J by 7 bases, leaving 11 bases between them. Germline lookup yields CDR1 MDHEN and CDR2 SYDVKM. The CDR3 DNA reads as TGTGCCAGCAGTTTATATCCCGGGGTTAACACCATATATTTT. Its protein is CASSLYPGVNTIYF.

The rearrangement joins TRBV18 to TRBJ2-2, with 8 bases fitting TRBD1. Losses at the gene ends were 2 bases for V and 4 bases for J; bases not matched to a gene: 9. CDR3 length equals 17 residues. The germline gives CDR1 KGHSH, CDR2 LQKENI. The DNA for the CDR3 is TGTGCCAGCTCACCATCGTATGCCGGACAGGGCACCGGGGAGCTGTTTTTT. It encodes CASSPSYAGQGTGELFF.

The CDR3 is CSVPQGTEAFF. The CDR3 nucleotides are TGCAGCGTTCCGCAGGGGACTGAAGCTTTCTTT. V usage is TRBV29-1 and J usage is TRBJ1-1; possible D gene TRBD1, 6 bases. The CDR3 is made up of 11 amino acids. The germline V gene encodes CDR1 SQVTM and CDR2 ANQGSEA. V gave up 5 bases and J gave up 5 bases, with 9 bases separating them.

In nucleotides, the CDR3 is TGTGCCAGCAGCGTCGACAGCAACACTGAAGCTTTCTTT. Translation gives CASSVDSNTEAFF. This sequence joins TRBV9 and TRBJ1-1, with D maybe TRBD1 (5 bases). The length of the CDR3 is 13 residues. Germline V gene sequence: CDR1 SGDLS, CDR2 YYNGEE. Trimming took off 2 bases at V and 2 bases at J, with 7 bases between the two ends.

This clone was seen a handful of times. The gene calls are TRBV3-1 (or the pseudogene TRBV3-2) and TRBJ1-2; D is unclear. Germline CDR1 LGHDT, CDR2 YNNKEL (reference sequence). V was trimmed by 0 bases and J by 1 base, leaving 6 bases between them. This CDR3 has 14 amino acids. The CDR3 nucleotides read TGTGCCAGCAGCCAAGAGTGGGGTAACTATGGCTACACCTTC. As protein: CASSQEWGNYGYTF.

This clone was detected only once. The V gene is TRBV5-6, the J gene TRBJ1-5, with a weak D call TRBD1 (5 bases). Trimming took off 1 base at V and 5 bases at J, with 13 bases between the two ends. The CDR3 loop spans 15 amino acids. Germline V gene lookup returns CDR1 SGHDT and CDR2 YYEEEE. The CDR3 DNA follows: TGTGCCAGCAGCTTGTGGGGGTACGGCCATCAGCCCCAGCATTTT. Its translation is CASSLWGYGHQPQHF.

The chain combines TRBV6-5 with TRBJ1-2; the match to TRBD1 covers 10 bases. The germline V gene has CDR1 MNHEY and CDR2 SVGAGI. This CDR3 is 13 amino acids long. Unmatched junction bases numbered 3, after V lost 6 bases and J lost 5 bases. In DNA, the CDR3 is TGTGCCAGCAGGCGGGACAGGGGATATGGCTACACCTTC. This sequence encodes CASRRDRGYGYTF.

The chain has TRBV5-5 and TRBJ1-5, with D maybe TRBD1 (5 bases). CDR3 length equals 11 residues. Germline V gene lookup returns CDR1 SGHKS and CDR2 YYEKEE (reference sequence). Trimming took off 4 bases at V and 12 bases at J, with 11 bases between the two ends. CDR3 sequence: CASSLMGLQHF. CDR3 in DNA: TGTGCCAGCAGCCTGATGGGGCTCCAGCATTTT.

V and J are TRBV27 and TRBJ2-5; D is unclear. CDR3 length: 13 residues. From germline, CDR1 is MNHEY and CDR2 SMNVEV (reference sequence). V was trimmed by 5 bases and J by 0 bases, leaving 7 bases between them. The CDR3 protein is CASSTLYQETQYF. Here the CDR3 DNA reads TGTGCCAGCAGTACCCTATACCAAGAGACCCAGTACTTC.

This clone was counted a single time. Sequence at one end of the junction differs from germline and may be a read error. The V gene is TRBV19, the J gene TRBJ2-7, with 11 positions matching TRBD1. Per germline, CDR1 LNHDA and CDR2 SQIVND (reference sequence). This CDR3 is built from 15 residues. This chain's CDR3 is CASSLEGQGAYEQYF. The CDR3 coding sequence is TGTGCCAGTAGTCTAGAGGGACAGGGGGCCTACGAGCAGTACTTC.